This T cell receptor (beta chain) was sequenced during a study of blood T cells in healthy people across ages. General study results and limits: Significant beta diversity loss was already apparent by age approximately 40, declining roughly linearly.

In its sample, this clonotype was seen a few times. Its target is unknown. Germline values: CDR1 MNHEY, CDR2 SVGAGI. There are 15 residues in the CDR3. V shed 4 bases and J 4 bases; nucleotides not matched to a gene: 7. Primed by a sample-barcoded 5' primer and a J-beta primer mix, a second PCR proceeded for about 6 to 11 cycles. Sequencing recovered at least 2.5 million CDR3-containing paired-end reads from each sample. TCRdb used MiXCR to reprocess the 5' RACE reads, holding one entry per CDR3 protein. The sample lists around 1,700,000 distinct CDR3 sequences; approximately 30% were seen once. The sequenced sample consisted of blood. The receptor was isolated from a young woman in good health. The chain carries TRBV6-5 and TRBJ2-1, with 7 bases matching TRBD1. This CDR3 is CASSSGQWAYNEQFF. The CDR3 DNA reads TGTGCCAGCAGTTCGGGACAGTGGGCTTACAATGAGCAGTTCTTC.